This TCR beta chain is drawn from a study of T cells in Graves' hyperthyroidism and ophthalmopathy. Overall study findings and caveats: Blood samples included most of the expanded thyroid clonotypes exceeding 0.001. With a median lead of approximately 6.4 months before onset, the model predicted ophthalmopathy.

Disease duration under 2 months; hyperthyroidism patients were aged 18 to 65. A roughly 10 ml volume of fresh peripheral blood provided the PBMCs. RNA transcripts provided the source from which TCR beta CDR3 regions were amplified. TCR CDR3 underwent first-round RT-PCR with the HTBI primer set. From the multiplex PCR reads, TCRdb called clonotypes with MiXCR, one entry per CDR3 protein. The sample yields 190,000 or so distinct CDR3 sequences, around 18% seen once. This clonotype was found many times. The target antigen is unknown. The CDR3 consists of 14 residues. Germline CDR1 is LNHDA and CDR2 is SQIVND (reference sequence). Deletions cut 3 bases from V and 4 bases from J, with 12 bases between.

The sequencing sample was made of blood. This clonotype was obtained from a man between 40 and 49 years old with Graves' hyperthyroidism. The chain couples TRBV19 to TRBJ1-1, with D maybe TRBD1 (5 bases). The CDR3 here is CASSIYDSTTEAFF. CDR3 nucleotides: TGTGCCAGTAGTATTTACGACAGCACCACTGAAGCTTTCTTT.